This is a list of T cell receptor beta chains from one sample in a study of human T cells and chemical hapten exposure. Each CDR3 protein gets one entry after TCRdb re-called the RACE reads with MiXCR. This sample yields some 180,000 distinct CDR3 sequences, of which about a fifth are seen a single time; about 7% belongs to the top ten. The sample consisted of whole blood, taken in connection with sensitization to the hapten diphenylcyclopropenone (DPC). The receptor source for this set is a woman aged 45-65 years with alopecia areata. Some clones in this sample may be carry-over from other donors' samples. Both conserved end residues are part of each CDR3. Each record gives: D gene, V gene, clone size, J gene, CDR3 DNA, CDR3 protein. The D gene is left open where the match is weak. The listing skips clone size in some rows; elsewhere it reads once, few, many or a size class.

-	TRBV2	-	TRBJ1-5	TGTGCCAGCAGTGAGGCGGCTGGAAATCAGCCCCAGCATTTT	CASSEAAGNQPQHF
-	TRBV7-8	-	TRBJ1-5	TGTGCCAGCAGTCTCTTCGGCGGTGGGAATCAGCCCCAGCATTTT	CASSLFGGGNQPQHF
-	TRBV27	-	TRBJ1-2	TGTGCCAGCAGTTCCGCGGGGCTGGGTTGGAGGAACTATGGCTACACCTTC	CASSSAGLGWRNYGYTF
TRBD2	TRBV9	many	TRBJ2-7	TGTGCCAGCAGCGGGAGATCTAGCGGGAGCGCCGAGCAGTACTTC	CASSGRSSGSAEQYF
-	TRBV7-9	few	TRBJ2-1	TGTGCCAGCAGCCAAGGGTCCTACAATGAGCAGTTCTTC	CASSQGSYNEQFF
TRBD2	TRBV20-1	few	TRBJ2-3	TGCAGTGCTCCCTTCTACCGGGCTAGCGGGAGGGGTACGCAGTATTTT	CSAPFYRASGRGTQYF
TRBD2	TRBV7-2	-	TRBJ2-2	TGTGCCAGCAGCCAAACTAGCGGGAGGGCCGGGGAGCTGTTTTTT	CASSQTSGRAGELFF
TRBD2	TRBV4-2	-	TRBJ2-7	TGTGCCAGCAGCCTCCTGGCCGGGACTAGAATTGCCGAGCAGTACTTC	CASSLLAGTRIAEQYF
TRBD2	TRBV20-1	-	TRBJ2-1	TGCAGTGCTAGAAGACTAGCGGGAGATGAGCAGTTCTTC	CSARRLAGDEQFF
TRBD1	TRBV28	few	TRBJ2-7	TGTGCCAGCAGTAGCCCGGGACAGGGAGAAGGTCGGTTCTACGAGCAGTACTTC	CASSSPGQGEGRFYEQYF
-	TRBV9	many	TRBJ2-2	TGTGCCAGCAGCGTAGCCACCGGGGAGCTGTTTTTT	CASSVATGELFF
TRBD2	TRBV5-1	few	TRBJ2-1	TGCGCCAGCAGCTCTAGCGGGTCCTACAATGAGCAGTTCTTC	CASSSSGSYNEQFF
-	TRBV29-1	few	TRBJ1-1	TGCAGCGTTGAAATAGTTCAAGGGAGGGCTGAAGCTTTCTTT	CSVEIVQGRAEAFF
-	TRBV7-8	few	TRBJ2-6	TGTGCCAGCAGCCAAGGGGGACAAGTTTACTCTGGGGCCAACGTCCTGACTTTC	CASSQGGQVYSGANVLTF
-	TRBV15	-	TRBJ1-4	TGTGCCACCAGCACCCGGGACATAGGTGAAAAACTGTTTTTT	CATSTRDIGEKLFF
-	TRBV11-1	-	TRBJ2-1	TGTGCCAGCAGCTTAGTGGAGGGGGTAGGGGAGCAGTTCTTC	CASSLVEGVGEQFF
TRBD1	TRBV29-1	-	TRBJ2-2	TGCAGCGTTCCAGGGGGCCCGAACACCGGGGAGCTGTTTTTT	CSVPGGPNTGELFF
TRBD2	TRBV20-1	few	TRBJ2-7	TGCAGTGCCCCTGGACTAGCGGGAGTGGAAGAGCAGTACTTC	CSAPGLAGVEEQYF